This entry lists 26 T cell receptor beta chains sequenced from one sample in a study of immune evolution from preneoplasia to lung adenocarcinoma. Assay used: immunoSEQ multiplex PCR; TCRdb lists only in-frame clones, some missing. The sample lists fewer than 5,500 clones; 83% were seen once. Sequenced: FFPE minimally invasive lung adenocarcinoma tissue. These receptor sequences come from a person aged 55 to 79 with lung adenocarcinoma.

CDR3 sequence: CASSLLGTGVGSPLHF. In nucleotides, the CDR3 is TGTGCCAGCAGCCTCCTCGGGACAGGGGTAGGATCACCCCTCCACTTT. The chain is built from TRBV9 and TRBJ1-6; 10 bases fit TRBD1. The CDR3 covers 16 residues. V gave up 4 bases and J gave up 10 bases; unmatched junction bases: 11. The V gene's germline CDR1 is SGDLS and CDR2 YYNGEE.

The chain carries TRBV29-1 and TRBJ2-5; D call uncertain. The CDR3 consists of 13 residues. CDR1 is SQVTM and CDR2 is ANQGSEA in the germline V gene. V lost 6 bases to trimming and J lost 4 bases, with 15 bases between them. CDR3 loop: CSVRALVSETQYF. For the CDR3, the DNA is TGCAGCGTCAGAGCTCTAGTGTCAGAGACCCAGTACTTC.

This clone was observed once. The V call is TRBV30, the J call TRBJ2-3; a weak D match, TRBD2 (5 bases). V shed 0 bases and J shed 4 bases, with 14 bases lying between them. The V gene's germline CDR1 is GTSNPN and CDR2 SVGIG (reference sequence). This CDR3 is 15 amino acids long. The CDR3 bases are TGTGCCTGGAGTGTTGAGGGATTCGGAGCAGATACGCAGTATTTT. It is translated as CAWSVEGFGADTQYF.

In DNA, the CDR3 is TGTGCCAGCAGCCAGACTAGCGGGAGCCCCAGTCGGGAGCAGTACTTC. This codes for CASSQTSGSPSREQYF. The rearrangement links TRBV11-2 to TRBJ2-7; 12 bases line up with TRBD2. In germline, CDR1 is SGHAT, CDR2 FQNNGV. The CDR3 loop spans 16 amino acids. V gave up 5 bases and J gave up 7 bases; unmatched junction bases: 12.

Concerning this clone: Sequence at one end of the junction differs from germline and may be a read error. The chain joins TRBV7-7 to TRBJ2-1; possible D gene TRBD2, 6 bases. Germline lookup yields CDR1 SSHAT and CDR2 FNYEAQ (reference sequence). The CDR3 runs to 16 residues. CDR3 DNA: TGTGCTAGCAGCTTAGCGCGGGACGGATCCTACAATGAGCAGTTCTTC. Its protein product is CASSLARDGSYNEQFF.

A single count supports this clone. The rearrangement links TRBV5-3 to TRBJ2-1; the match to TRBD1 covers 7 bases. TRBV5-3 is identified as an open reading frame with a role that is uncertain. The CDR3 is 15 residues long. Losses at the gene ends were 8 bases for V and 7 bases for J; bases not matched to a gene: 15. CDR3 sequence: CASRPETGLRNEQFF. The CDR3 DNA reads TGTGCCAGCAGACCCGAGACAGGGTTAAGGAATGAGCAGTTCTTC.

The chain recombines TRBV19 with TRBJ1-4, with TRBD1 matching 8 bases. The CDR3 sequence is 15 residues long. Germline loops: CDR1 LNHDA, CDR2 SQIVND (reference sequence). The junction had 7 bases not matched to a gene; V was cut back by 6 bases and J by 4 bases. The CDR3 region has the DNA TGTGCCAGTAGGCCAGGGGGCGCCAGTAATGAAAAACTGTTTTTT. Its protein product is CASRPGGASNEKLFF. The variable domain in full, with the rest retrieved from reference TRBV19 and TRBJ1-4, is DGGITQSPKYLFRKEGQNVTLSCEQNLNHDAMYWYRQDPGQGLRLIYYSQIVNDFQKGDIAEGYSVSREKKESFPLTVTSAQKNPTAFYLCASRPGGASNEKLFFGSGTQLSVL.

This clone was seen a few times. The CDR3 nucleotides read TGTGCCAGCAGCGTAGGTGGGGACAGGTACTCTGGAAACACCATATATTTT. Translated: CASSVGGDRYSGNTIYF. The V call is TRBV9, the J call TRBJ1-3; 8 bases fit TRBD1. V lost 0 bases and J lost 0; bases outside the gene matches: 5. Germline V gene data show CDR1 as SGDLS and CDR2 as YYNGEE. CDR3 length: 17 residues.

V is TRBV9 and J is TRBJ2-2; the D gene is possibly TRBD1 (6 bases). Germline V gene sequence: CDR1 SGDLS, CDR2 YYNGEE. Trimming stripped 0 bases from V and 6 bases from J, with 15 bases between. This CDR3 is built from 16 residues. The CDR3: CASSVATGFVAGELFF. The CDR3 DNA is TGTGCCAGCAGCGTAGCTACAGGGTTTGTGGCCGGGGAGCTGTTTTTT.

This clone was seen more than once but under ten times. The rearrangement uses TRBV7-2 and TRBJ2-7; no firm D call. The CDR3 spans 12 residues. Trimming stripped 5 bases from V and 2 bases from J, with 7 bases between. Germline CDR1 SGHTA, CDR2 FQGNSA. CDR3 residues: CASSDTTYEQYF. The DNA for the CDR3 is TGTGCCAGCAGCGATACAACCTACGAGCAGTACTTC.

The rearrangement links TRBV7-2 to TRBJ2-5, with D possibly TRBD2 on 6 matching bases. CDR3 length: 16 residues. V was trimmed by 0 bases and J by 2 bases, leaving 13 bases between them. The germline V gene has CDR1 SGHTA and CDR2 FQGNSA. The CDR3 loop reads CASSLASSAGQETQYF. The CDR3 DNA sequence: TGTGCCAGCAGCTTAGCGAGCTCAGCGGGTCAAGAGACCCAGTACTTC.

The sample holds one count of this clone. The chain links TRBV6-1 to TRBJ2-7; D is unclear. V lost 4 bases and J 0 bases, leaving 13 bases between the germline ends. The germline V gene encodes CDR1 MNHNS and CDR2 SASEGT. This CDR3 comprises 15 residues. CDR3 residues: CASSALPRLSYEQYF. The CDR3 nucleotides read TGTGCCAGCAGTGCCCTACCTCGACTCTCCTACGAGCAGTACTTC.

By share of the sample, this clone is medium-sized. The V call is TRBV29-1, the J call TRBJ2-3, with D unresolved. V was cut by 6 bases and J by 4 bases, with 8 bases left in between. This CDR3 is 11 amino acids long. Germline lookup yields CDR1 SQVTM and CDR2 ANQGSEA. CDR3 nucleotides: TGCAGCGTCCTCGAGGCAGATACGCAGTATTTT. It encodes CSVLEADTQYF.

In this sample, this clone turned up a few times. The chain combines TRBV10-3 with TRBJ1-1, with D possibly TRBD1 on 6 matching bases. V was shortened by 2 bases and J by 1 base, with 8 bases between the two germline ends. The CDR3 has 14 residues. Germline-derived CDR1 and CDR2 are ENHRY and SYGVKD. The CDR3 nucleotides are TGTGCCATCAGTGAGGGACAGAAGAACACTGAAGCTTTCTTT. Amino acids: CAISEGQKNTEAFF.

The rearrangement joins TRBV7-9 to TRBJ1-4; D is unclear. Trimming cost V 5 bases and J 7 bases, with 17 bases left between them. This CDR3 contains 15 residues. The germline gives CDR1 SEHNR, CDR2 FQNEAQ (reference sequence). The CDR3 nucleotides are TGTGCCAGCAGCACCCCCGGGAGGATGGGTGAAAAACTGTTTTTT. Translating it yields CASSTPGRMGEKLFF.

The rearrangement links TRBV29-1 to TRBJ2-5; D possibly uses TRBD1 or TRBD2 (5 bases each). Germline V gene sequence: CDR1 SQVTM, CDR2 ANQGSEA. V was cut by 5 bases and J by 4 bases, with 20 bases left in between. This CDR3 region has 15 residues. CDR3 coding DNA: TGCAGCGTTACTCCGGGACCACCTAGGGGAGAGACCCAGTACTTC. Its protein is CSVTPGPPRGETQYF.

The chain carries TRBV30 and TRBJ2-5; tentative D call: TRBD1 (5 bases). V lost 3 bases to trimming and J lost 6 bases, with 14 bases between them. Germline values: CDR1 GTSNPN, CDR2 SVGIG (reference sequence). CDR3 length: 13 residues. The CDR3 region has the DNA TGTGCCTGGAGAAATCAGGGTGTCCAGACCCAGTACTTC. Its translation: CAWRNQGVQTQYF.

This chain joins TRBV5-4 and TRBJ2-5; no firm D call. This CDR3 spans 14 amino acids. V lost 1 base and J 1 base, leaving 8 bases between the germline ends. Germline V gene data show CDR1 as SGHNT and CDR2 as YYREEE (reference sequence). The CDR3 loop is CASSLLKSQETQYF. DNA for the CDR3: TGTGCCAGCAGCTTGTTGAAAAGCCAAGAGACCCAGTACTTC.

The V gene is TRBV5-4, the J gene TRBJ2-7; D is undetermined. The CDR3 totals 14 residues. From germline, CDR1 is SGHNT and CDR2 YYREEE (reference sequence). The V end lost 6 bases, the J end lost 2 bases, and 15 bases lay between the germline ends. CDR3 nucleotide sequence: TGTGCCAGCAACCCGGGCCTAAATACCTACGAGCAGTACTTC. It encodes CASNPGLNTYEQYF.

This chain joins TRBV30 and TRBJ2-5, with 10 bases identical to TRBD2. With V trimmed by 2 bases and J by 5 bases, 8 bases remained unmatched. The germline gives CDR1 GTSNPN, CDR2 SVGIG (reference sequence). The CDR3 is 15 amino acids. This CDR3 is CAWSPPGLARETQYF. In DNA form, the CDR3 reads TGTGCCTGGAGTCCCCCGGGACTAGCGCGGGAGACCCAGTACTTC.

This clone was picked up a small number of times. The CDR3 region is CASSQEWSGSNQPQHF. The DNA of the CDR3 is TGCGCCAGCAGCCAAGAATGGTCCGGGAGCAATCAGCCCCAGCATTTT. The chain is built from TRBV4-1 and TRBJ1-5; D is ambiguous. The CDR3 loop spans 16 amino acids. Germline V gives CDR1 MGHRA, CDR2 YSYEKL. V lost 0 bases, J lost 1 base, and 10 bases lay in between.

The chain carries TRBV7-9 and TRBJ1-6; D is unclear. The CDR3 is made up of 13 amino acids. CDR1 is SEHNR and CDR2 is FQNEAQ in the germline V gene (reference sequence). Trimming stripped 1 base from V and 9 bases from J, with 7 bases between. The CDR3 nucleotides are TGTGCCAGCAGCTTAGGTTTGGTTTCACCCCTCCACTTT. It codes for CASSLGLVSPLHF.

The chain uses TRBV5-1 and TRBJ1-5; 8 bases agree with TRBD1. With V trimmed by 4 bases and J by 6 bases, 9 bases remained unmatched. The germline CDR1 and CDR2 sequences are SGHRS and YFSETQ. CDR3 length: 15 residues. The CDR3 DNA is TGCGCCAGCAGCCCGGGAGCAGGGGGCGGTCAGCCCCAGCATTTT. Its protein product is CASSPGAGGGQPQHF.

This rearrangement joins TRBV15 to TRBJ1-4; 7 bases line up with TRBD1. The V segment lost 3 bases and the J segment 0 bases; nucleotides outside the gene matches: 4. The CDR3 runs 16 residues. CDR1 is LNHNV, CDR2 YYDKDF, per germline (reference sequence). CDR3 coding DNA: TGTGCCACCAGCAGGGACAGGCTCTCAACTAATGAAAAACTGTTTTTT. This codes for CATSRDRLSTNEKLFF.

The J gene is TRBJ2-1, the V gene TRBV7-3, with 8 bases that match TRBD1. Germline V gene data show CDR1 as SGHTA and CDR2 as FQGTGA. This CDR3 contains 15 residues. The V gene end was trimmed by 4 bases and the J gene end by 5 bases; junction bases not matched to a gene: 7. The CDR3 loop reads CASSSRQGLHNEQFF. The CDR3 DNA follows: TGTGCCAGCAGCTCTCGACAGGGGCTACACAATGAGCAGTTCTTC.

CDR3 in amino acids: CASSLDGWAHGYTF. In DNA form, the CDR3 reads TGTGCCAGCAGCTTAGACGGATGGGCGCATGGCTACACCTTC. This rearrangement joins TRBV7-9 to TRBJ1-2; no clear D gene. Germline V gives CDR1 SEHNR, CDR2 FQNEAQ (reference sequence). Trimming shortened V by 1 base and J by 6 bases, and 12 bases separated the two germline ends. CDR3 length: 14 amino acids.